Below, 23 T cell receptor beta chains from the same sample are listed, as sequenced in a study of blood T cells in healthy people across ages. Together with a sample-barcoded 5' primer, a J-beta primer mix was included in a second PCR lasting about 7 to 11 cycles. TCRdb re-called the 5' RACE reads through MiXCR, storing one row per CDR3 protein. The sample lists 1,500,000 or so distinct CDR3 sequences, 40% to 45% occurring once. The material sequenced was blood. Receptors were obtained from a woman under 30 in good health.

The chain recombines TRBV28 with TRBJ2-2; D might be TRBD2 (5 bases). Trimming cost V 3 bases and J 2 bases, with 13 bases left between them. The CDR3 length is 16 residues. In germline, CDR1 is MDHEN, CDR2 SYDVKM. The CDR3 loop reads CASSFRGGQNTGELFF. In DNA, the CDR3 is TGTGCCAGCAGTTTCCGTGGAGGCCAAAACACCGGGGAGCTGTTTTTT.

V gene TRBV13 combines with J gene TRBJ2-1; perhaps D is TRBD1 or TRBD2 (6 bases each). With 7 bases removed from V and 1 base from J, the gap between germline ends came to 17 bases. The germline V gene has CDR1 PRHDT and CDR2 FYEKMQ (reference sequence). This CDR3 has 16 amino acids. CDR3 nucleotides: TGTGCCAGCAAGACAGGTCGCCGGGGGTCCTACAATGAGCAGTTCTTC. The encoded protein is CASKTGRRGSYNEQFF. The full variable domain, its missing parts supplied by reference TRBV13 and TRBJ2-1, is AAGVIQSPRHLIKEKRETATLKCYPIPRHDTVYWYQQGPGQDPQFLISFYEKMQSDKGSIPDRFSAQQFSDYHSELNMSSLELGDSALYFCASKTGRRGSYNEQFFGPGTRLTVL.

The chain employs TRBV4-3 and TRBJ2-7; D may be TRBD1 or TRBD2 (5 bases each). The ends were cut back, 4 bases at V and 2 bases at J, with 15 bases in the middle. The CDR3 has 15 amino acids. Germline CDR1 reads LGHNA; CDR2 reads YSLEER. The CDR3 region is CASSLSRTGPYEQYF. The CDR3 DNA reads TGCGCCAGCAGCCTCTCAAGGACGGGACCCTACGAGCAGTACTTC.

Points on this clonotype: The junction does not match germline at one end; this may be a read error. CDR3 protein: CVSSPDYNEQFF. The CDR3 DNA follows: TGTGTCAGCAGTCCCGACTACAATGAGCAGTTCTTC. The chain joins TRBV12-3 or TRBV12-4 to TRBJ2-1; D is ambiguous. The CDR3 is 12 amino acids.

This clonotype was seen more than once but under ten times. This sequence may be a read error, since a much larger clone differs from it by one base. The rearrangement links TRBV27 to TRBJ1-6; D not resolved. The CDR3 runs to 13 residues. The V gene's germline CDR1 is MNHEY and CDR2 SMNVEV (reference sequence). The CDR3 nucleotides are TGTACCAGCAGTTCTACAGCTAATTCACCCCTCCACTTT. It is translated as CTSSSTANSPLHF.

The chain links TRBV28 to TRBJ1-2, with TRBD1 identical over 12 bases. V lost 5 bases, J lost 6 bases, and 7 bases stayed unmatched. CDR1 and CDR2 (germline): MDHEN, SYDVKM. There are 15 residues in the CDR3. CDR3 residues: CASSPRGQGAHGYTF. CDR3 DNA sequence: TGTGCCAGCAGTCCCCGGGGACAGGGGGCGCATGGCTACACCTTC.

The chain joins TRBV24-1 to TRBJ1-2; no firm D call. This CDR3 region has 12 residues. V lost 5 bases, J lost 8 bases, and 11 bases lay in between. CDR1 and CDR2 (germline): KGHDR, SFDVKD. The DNA for the CDR3 is TGTGCCACCAGTGGAGACTCAGGAGGCTACACCTTC. It yields the protein CATSGDSGGYTF.

The chain recombines TRBV6-2 or TRBV6-3 with TRBJ2-3; no reliable D call. Germline V gene sequence: CDR1 MNHEY, CDR2 SVGEGT. Trimming left V 2 bases short and J 2 bases short, with 11 bases between. This CDR3 spans 15 amino acids. As DNA, the CDR3 is TGTGCCAGCAGTTACGGGCCGGTCCTCACAGATACGCAGTATTTT. Its protein product is CASSYGPVLTDTQYF.

This clonotype was counted between two and nine times. The rearrangement links TRBV7-2 to TRBJ2-1; no clear D gene. This CDR3 is 14 amino acids long. The V gene lost 5 bases and the J gene lost 4 bases, with 12 bases spanning the gap. Looked up from germline, CDR1 is SGHTA and CDR2 is FQGNSA. The CDR3 nucleotides are TGTGCCAGCAGCCCAAAAGCCTCATACAATGAGCAGTTCTTC. Translating gives CASSPKASYNEQFF. Full variable domain (remainder filled in from reference TRBV7-2 and TRBJ2-1): GAGVSQSPSNKVTEKGKDVELRCDPISGHTALYWYRQSLGQGLEFLIYFQGNSAPDKSGLPSDRFSAERTGGSVSTLTIQRTQQEDSAVYLCASSPKASYNEQFFGPGTRLTVL.

Note on this clonotype: A clone one base away is much larger, so this may be a read error. The chain has TRBV10-3 and TRBJ1-2; 9 bases align to TRBD1. This CDR3 contains 14 residues. With 6 bases clipped from V and 6 bases from J, the junction kept 8 bases outside the gene matches. In germline, CDR1 is ENHRY, CDR2 SYGVKD. CDR3 sequence: CAIRAGQGLDGYTF. The CDR3, as DNA: TGTGCCATCAGGGCGGGACAGGGTTTGGATGGCTACACCTTC.

The chain joins TRBV6-2 or TRBV6-3 to TRBJ2-1; possibly TRBD1 for D (5 bases). V dropped 5 bases and J dropped 0 bases, with 8 bases sitting between them. CDR1 is MNHEY and CDR2 is SVGEGT in the germline V gene. The CDR3 length is 14 residues. CDR3 DNA sequence: TGTGCCAGCAGTGCAGGGAACTCCTACAATGAGCAGTTCTTC. The encoded protein is CASSAGNSYNEQFF.

This clonotype was observed a handful of times. CDR3 sequence (DNA): TGTGCCAGCGCCCAGGGGTCCAGCTACGAGCAGTACTTC. The encoded protein is CASAQGSSYEQYF. The chain has TRBV13 and TRBJ2-7, with TRBD1 as a possible D gene (6 bases). The CDR3 sequence is 13 residues long. Germline-derived CDR1 and CDR2 are PRHDT and FYEKMQ (reference sequence). V shed 8 bases and J shed 3 bases, with 14 bases lying between them.

This clonotype was picked up a small number of times. The chain recombines TRBV7-2 with TRBJ2-7; TRBD1 might be the D (5 bases). This CDR3 is built from 13 residues. Germline values: CDR1 SGHTA, CDR2 FQGNSA. The V and J ends lost 7 bases and 5 bases respectively, with 15 bases between them. The CDR3 loop is CASTLYRGNEQYF. The CDR3 region has the DNA TGTGCCAGCACCTTGTATAGGGGCAACGAGCAGTACTTC.

As to this clonotype: It differs at one base from a far larger clone, so likely a read error. The chain recombines TRBV6-5 with TRBJ1-1; D is unresolved. The CDR3 length is 12 residues. Germline V gene lookup returns CDR1 MNHEY and CDR2 SVGAGI. DNA for the CDR3: TGTGCCAGCAGTCCGGGGAACACTGAAGCTTTGTTT. It yields the protein CASSPGNTEALF.

This chain joins TRBV7-2 and TRBJ2-7; D possibly uses TRBD1 or TRBD2 (5 bases each). Germline CDR1 and CDR2: SGHTA and FQGNSA. This CDR3 has 15 amino acids. The V gene lost 5 bases and the J gene lost 7 bases, with 21 bases spanning the gap. CDR3 loop: CASSPSGSNSREQYF. The CDR3 DNA reads TGTGCCAGCAGCCCATCAGGGAGTAACTCTCGGGAGCAGTACTTC.

The rearrangement uses TRBV20-1 and TRBJ2-1, with D perhaps being TRBD1 or TRBD2 (6 bases each). The ends were cut back, 5 bases at V and 1 base at J, with 15 bases in the middle. Germline CDR1 and CDR2: DFQATT and SNEGSKA (reference sequence). This CDR3 is built from 15 residues. The CDR3 sequence: CSALRRGKSYNEQFF. The CDR3 nucleotides read TGCAGTGCTTTACGGAGGGGGAAGTCCTACAATGAGCAGTTCTTC.

In this sample, this clonotype turned up many times. V is TRBV6-2 or TRBV6-3 and J is TRBJ2-1, with TRBD1 matching over 7 bases. CDR1 and CDR2 from the germline V gene are MNHEY and SVGEGT. This CDR3 region has 15 residues. Trimming removed 2 bases from V and 0 bases from J; junction bases left unmatched: 1. This CDR3 is CASSYGDSSYNEQFF. The DNA of the CDR3 is TGTGCCAGCAGTTACGGGGACAGCTCCTACAATGAGCAGTTCTTC.

The chain combines TRBV6-1 with TRBJ2-3, with 13 positions matching TRBD2. V gave up 5 bases and J gave up 2 bases; unmatched junction bases: 7. The CDR3 length is 17 residues. The germline gives CDR1 MNHNS, CDR2 SASEGT. The CDR3 region has the DNA TGTGCCAGCAGTCAAAGACTAGCGGGGGGCACCACAGATACGCAGTATTTT. It is translated as CASSQRLAGGTTDTQYF.

The CDR3 bases are TGTGCCAGCAGTTACGAGCGGTCCTCTGGAAACACCATATATTTT. This encodes CASSYERSSGNTIYF. This chain joins TRBV6-6 and TRBJ1-3; the D is unclear. The germline gives CDR1 MNHNY, CDR2 SVGAGI (reference sequence). The CDR3 has 15 amino acids. V was cut by 2 bases and J by 0 bases, with 8 bases left in between.

This chain connects TRBV2 to TRBJ2-7; D is uncertain. This CDR3 spans 13 amino acids. V was pared by 2 bases and J by 7 bases, with 12 bases between. The germline V gene encodes CDR1 SNHLY and CDR2 FYNNEI. The CDR3 bases are TGTGCCAGCAGTGAACCCCCGGAACTTGAGCAGTACTTC. Translated, it gives CASSEPPELEQYF.

Points on this clonotype: One junction end does not reproduce the germline sequence, and a read error may be involved. The DNA for the CDR3 is TGTGCCAGAAGCTCGTTAAGGAAAGAGACCCAGTACTTC. Protein sequence: CARSSLRKETQYF. The chain recombines TRBV7-2 with TRBJ2-5; D unclear. The CDR3 spans 13 residues. Germline CDR1 SGHTA, CDR2 FQGNSA.

CDR3: CASSSGQGAYNEKLFF. Written as DNA, the CDR3 is TGTGCCAGCAGCTCAGGACAGGGGGCTTATAATGAAAAACTGTTTTTT. This chain links TRBV12-3 or TRBV12-4 with TRBJ1-4; 11 nucleotides agree with TRBD1. This CDR3 comprises 16 residues. The junction had 7 bases not matched to a gene; V was cut back by 6 bases and J by 4 bases.

The chain uses TRBV5-1 and TRBJ2-2; no clear D. V lost 2 bases and J 6 bases, leaving 14 bases between the germline ends. The CDR3 runs to 15 residues. Germline loops: CDR1 SGHRS, CDR2 YFSETQ. CDR3 region: CASSFGPNSSGELFF. CDR3 sequence (DNA): TGCGCCAGCAGCTTCGGACCCAACTCCTCCGGGGAGCTGTTTTTT.